A single sample is the source of the 13 T cell receptor beta chains below, sequenced in a study of lymphopenia after photon versus proton radiotherapy (dated by TCRdb to about 2019). To prepare the library, the immunoSEQ multiplex PCR assay was applied. Drawn from immuneACCESS, this table holds only the in-frame rearrangements with V and J called that TCRdb kept. Clones are partly lost; checked studies trace under half to an unresolved V gene and leave the rest unexplained. The sample includes about 20,000 clones, with 80% to 95% observed a single time. The ten largest clonotypes hold around 1.7% of the sample. The sequenced sample was peripheral blood, obtained from a patient treated with photon-based radiotherapy. The origin of the receptors is a woman aged 40 to 49 with cholangiocarcinoma.

The chain combines TRBV9 with TRBJ1-5; a possible D gene is TRBD1 (5 bases). This CDR3 has 12 amino acids. Between the trimmed V and J ends, which lost 4 bases and 5 bases, there was a span of 7 bases. CDR1 is SGDLS, CDR2 YYNGEE, per germline. CDR3 loop: CASSKGDQPQHF. The CDR3 nucleotides are TGTGCCAGCAGCAAAGGGGATCAGCCCCAGCATTTT.

This clone was detected only once. V gene TRBV10-3 combines with J gene TRBJ2-7; 10 nucleotides align to TRBD2. The CDR3 covers 16 residues. Germline lookup yields CDR1 ENHRY and CDR2 SYGVKD. Trimming at V came to 7 bases and at J to 2 bases, leaving 11 bases not matched to a gene. The CDR3 sequence is CAITKSLAGDTYEQYF. In nucleotides, the CDR3 is TGTGCCATCACAAAGAGTCTAGCGGGAGATACCTACGAGCAGTACTTC.

The CDR3 loop reads CASSEVPRDEQYF. DNA for the CDR3: TGTGCCAGCAGTGAAGTCCCCCGGGACGAGCAGTACTTC. The chain employs TRBV6-1 and TRBJ2-7; D not certain. Per the germline V gene, CDR1 is MNHNS and CDR2 is SASEGT. The germline V and J ends were trimmed by 1 base and 5 bases, with 9 bases remaining between them. The length of the CDR3 is 13 residues.

This chain connects TRBV10-2 to TRBJ1-1, with a weak D call TRBD1 (6 bases). V dropped 4 bases and J dropped 1 base, with 7 bases sitting between them. The CDR3 runs to 13 residues. CDR1 and CDR2 from the germline V gene are WSHSY and SAAADI. The CDR3 spells CASSVTGNTEAFF. CDR3 DNA: TGCGCCAGCAGTGTGACAGGGAACACTGAAGCTTTCTTT.

The rearrangement joins TRBV6-1 to TRBJ1-1; D is unclear. The CDR3 spans 14 residues. V shed 3 bases and J shed 5 bases, with 13 bases lying between them. CDR1 and CDR2 (germline): MNHNS, SASEGT. This CDR3 is CASSDRHAYTEAFF. CDR3 in DNA: TGTGCCAGCAGTGATCGGCATGCGTATACTGAAGCTTTCTTT.

This chain joins TRBV28 and TRBJ1-5; D not certain. Trimming left V 3 bases short and J 3 bases short, with 15 bases between. Germline loops: CDR1 MDHEN, CDR2 SYDVKM. The CDR3 spans 16 residues. CDR3 DNA: TGTGCCAGCAGTTTCTATTTACGATCCCCCAATCAGCCCCAGCATTTT. This sequence encodes CASSFYLRSPNQPQHF.

The chain carries TRBV28 and TRBJ1-5; D gene uncertain. CDR3 length: 14 residues. CDR1 and CDR2 from the germline V gene are MDHEN and SYDVKM. Trimming left V 6 bases short and J 0 bases short, with 9 bases between. For the CDR3, the DNA is TGTGCCAGCAGGGAGAGATATAGCAATCAGCCCCAGCATTTT. Residues: CASRERYSNQPQHF.

The genes are TRBV19 and TRBJ2-2; TRBD1 or TRBD2 may be the D gene (5 bases each). Germline CDR1 reads LNHDA; CDR2 reads SQIVND (reference sequence). Trimming shortened V by 4 bases and J by 2 bases, and 11 bases separated the two germline ends. This CDR3 comprises 15 residues. CDR3 in amino acids: CASSNRDVNTGELFF. CDR3 in DNA: TGTGCCAGTAGTAACCGGGACGTAAACACCGGGGAGCTGTTTTTT.

The rearrangement links TRBV4-1 to TRBJ1-5; 8 bases map to TRBD1. With V trimmed by 0 bases and J by 7 bases, 5 bases remained unmatched. Germline CDR1 is MGHRA and CDR2 is YSYEKL. The length of the CDR3 is 15 residues. The CDR3, as DNA: TGCGCCAGCAGCCAAGAGGTGACAGGGGACCAGCCCCAGCATTTT. Its protein is CASSQEVTGDQPQHF.

The chain couples TRBV4-3 to TRBJ2-5; D is uncertain. The CDR3 has 15 amino acids. V was shortened by 4 bases and J by 1 base, with 13 bases between the two germline ends. Germline loops: CDR1 LGHNA, CDR2 YSLEER. The CDR3 here is CASSRNLAVQETQYF. CDR3 bases: TGCGCCAGCAGCCGCAACTTAGCAGTCCAAGAGACCCAGTACTTC.

The J gene is TRBJ1-5, the V gene TRBV6-1; D remains unclear. CDR1 MNHNS and CDR2 SASEGT come from the germline V gene. Trimming removed 5 bases at V and 4 bases at J, with 15 bases between. The CDR3 loop spans 15 amino acids. CDR3: CASSPPVGGNQPQHF. The CDR3 DNA is TGTGCCAGCAGTCCACCTGTGGGAGGGAATCAGCCCCAGCATTTT.

The chain is built from TRBV19 and TRBJ2-1, with TRBD1 matching over 8 bases. V lost 6 bases, J lost 4 bases, and 8 bases stayed unmatched. Germline CDR1 is LNHDA and CDR2 is SQIVND (reference sequence). CDR3 length equals 15 residues. For the CDR3, the DNA is TGTGCCAGTAGCCCCACAGGGGGTGGTTACAATGAGCAGTTCTTC. This gives the protein CASSPTGGGYNEQFF.

The chain recombines TRBV27 with TRBJ2-7, with 9 bases that match TRBD1. The CDR3 is made up of 15 amino acids. CDR1 is MNHEY and CDR2 is SMNVEV in the germline V gene (reference sequence). With V trimmed by 5 bases and J by 5 bases, 10 bases remained unmatched. CDR3 in amino acids: CASSTAGTGRHEQYF. The DNA for the CDR3 is TGTGCCAGCAGTACCGCCGGGACAGGGCGCCACGAGCAGTACTTC.